The 7 T cell receptor beta chains below were found in one sample sequenced in a study of blood T cells in healthy people across ages. With a J-beta primer mix and a sample-barcoded 5' primer, a second PCR ran about 7 to 12 cycles. TCRdb reprocessed the 5' RACE reads with MiXCR, giving one entry per CDR3 protein. This sample carries around 1,000,000 distinct CDR3 sequences, about 25% of them seen once, and the ten largest clones take around 0.75%. The same data also contributed to another study, on T cells of mothers and their children.

The specimen was blood. These receptors all come from a girl aged 2 to 10 in good health.

The chain employs TRBV20-1 and TRBJ1-4; no reliable D call. Germline V gene sequence: CDR1 DFQATT, CDR2 SNEGSKA (reference sequence). V lost 0 bases, J lost 0 bases, and 8 bases lay in between. This CDR3 is 15 amino acids long. DNA for the CDR3: TGCAGTGCTAGAGATACCGGGACAACTAATGAAAAACTGTTTTTT. Translating it yields CSARDTGTTNEKLFF.

This sequence joins TRBV20-1 and TRBJ2-7; D uncertain. In germline, CDR1 is DFQATT, CDR2 SNEGSKA (reference sequence). The V gene lost 0 bases and the J gene lost 3 bases, with 9 bases spanning the gap. This CDR3 region has 13 residues. The DNA for the CDR3 is TGCAGTGCTAGAGAGCGGCACTACTACGAGCAGTACTTC. Its translation: CSARERHYYEQYF.

In its sample, this clonotype was seen once. The V call is TRBV27, the J call TRBJ1-6, with TRBD1 identical over 10 bases. V trimming: 5 bases; J trimming: 13 bases; junction bases outside the gene matches: 14. From germline, CDR1 is MNHEY and CDR2 SMNVEV (reference sequence). The CDR3 spans 16 residues. Written as DNA, the CDR3 is TGTGCCAGCAGTCCCTCCCCCGACAGGGGGCGCGGCCCCCTCCACTTT. This codes for CASSPSPDRGRGPLHF.

This clonotype was counted between two and nine times. V gene TRBV28 combines with J gene TRBJ2-7, with 10 positions matching TRBD1. This CDR3 has 15 residues. V lost 3 bases and J lost 5; bases outside the gene matches: 7. The germline gives CDR1 MDHEN, CDR2 SYDVKM. The CDR3 is CASSLIGTGDHEQYF. DNA of the CDR3: TGTGCCAGCAGTTTGATAGGGACAGGGGACCACGAGCAGTACTTC.

This clonotype was seen a single time. The chain has TRBV2 and TRBJ2-5; 9 positions agree with TRBD1. The tail of the sequence fits TRBJ2-1 better, so the J call may be wrong. The CDR3 covers 15 residues. Germline CDR1 is SNHLY and CDR2 is FYNNEI. CDR3 sequence (DNA): TGTGCCAGCCTCGGGGGCGGGACAGGGAGCCGGGAGCAGTTCTTC. Its protein is CASLGGGTGSREQFF.

This clonotype was seen only a few times. This chain connects TRBV2 to TRBJ2-2, with D maybe TRBD2 (5 bases). Trimming removed 4 bases at V and 1 base at J, with 10 bases between. Germline lookup yields CDR1 SNHLY and CDR2 FYNNEI. This CDR3 is built from 15 residues. The CDR3 reads CASSVGRQNTGELFF. In DNA, the CDR3 is TGTGCCAGCAGTGTGGGGAGACAGAACACCGGGGAGCTGTTTTTT.

The gene calls are TRBV2 and TRBJ2-1; D unresolved. V lost 7 bases to trimming and J lost 0 bases, with 4 bases between them. The CDR3 is made up of 12 amino acids. CDR1 SNHLY and CDR2 FYNNEI come from the germline V gene. This chain's CDR3 is CASKVSYNEQFF. In DNA form, the CDR3 reads TGTGCCAGCAAAGTCTCCTACAATGAGCAGTTCTTC.